This entry describes one TCR beta chain. What it binds is unknown. This specimen belongs to a study of CD8 T cells in Susac syndrome. Study-wide findings and caveats: The study conceded that relatively few individuals underwent its TCR sequencing and HLA analysis.

Blood CD8+ and CD4+ T cells underwent high-throughput TCR beta sequencing. Roughly 0.45 to 1 ug RNA was reverse transcribed with random hexamers. immunoSEQ multiplex PCR amplified TCR beta CDR3 across 54 Vbeta, 13 Jbeta. TCRdb redid the calling of the immunoSEQ multiplex PCR reads with MiXCR, one entry per CDR3 protein. Here the sample spans 95,000 to 150,000 distinct CDR3 sequences, over 90% being singletons. The CDR3 is 12 amino acids. Per the germline V gene, CDR1 is GTSNPN and CDR2 is SVGIG (reference sequence). V was pared by 2 bases and J by 7 bases, with 5 bases of the junction left unmatched. The specimen sequenced was CD8+ T cells from PBMCs. The chain uses TRBV30 and TRBJ2-7; 7 bases map to TRBD2. This TCR was sampled from a human donor with multiple sclerosis. CDR3 DNA: TGTGCCTGGAGTTCCGACGGGGGGGAGCAGTACTTC. Its translation: CAWSSDGGEQYF.